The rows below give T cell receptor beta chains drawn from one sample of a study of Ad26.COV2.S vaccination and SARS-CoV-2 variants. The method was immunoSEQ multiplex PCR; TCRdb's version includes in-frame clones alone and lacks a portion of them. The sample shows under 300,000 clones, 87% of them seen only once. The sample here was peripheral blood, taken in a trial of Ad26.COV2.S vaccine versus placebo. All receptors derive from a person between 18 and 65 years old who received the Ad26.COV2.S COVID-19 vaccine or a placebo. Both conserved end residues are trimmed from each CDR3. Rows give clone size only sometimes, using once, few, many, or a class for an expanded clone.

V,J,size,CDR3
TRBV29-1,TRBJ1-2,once,SVRDLMNT
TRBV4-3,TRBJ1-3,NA,ASSTGTGVRNTIY
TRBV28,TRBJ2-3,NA,ASSSSSSTDTQY
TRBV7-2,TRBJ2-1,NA,ASSLGRGDEQF
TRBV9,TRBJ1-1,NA,ASSVEVGRTEAF
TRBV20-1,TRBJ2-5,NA,SASPGGETQY
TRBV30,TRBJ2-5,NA,AWSPSSETQY
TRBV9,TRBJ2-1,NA,ASSNPGLIHEQF
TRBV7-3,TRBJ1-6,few,ASSSGTGDSPLH
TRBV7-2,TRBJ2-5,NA,ASSSRRARDGETQY
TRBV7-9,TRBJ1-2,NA,ASSLQDRNYGYT
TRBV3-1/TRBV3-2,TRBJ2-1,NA,ASSQAGLAGVLNEQF
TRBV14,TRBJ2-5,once,ASSPMTGKSETQY
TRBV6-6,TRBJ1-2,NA,ASSYSEGTGYGYT
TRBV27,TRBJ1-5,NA,ASSLGGQGTQPQH
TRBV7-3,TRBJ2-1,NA,ASRGTSGGQTYNEQF
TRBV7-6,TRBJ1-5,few,ASSLGGQPQH
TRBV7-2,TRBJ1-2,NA,ASRPGPLPNYGYT
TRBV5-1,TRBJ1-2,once,ASSFSQGAYGYT
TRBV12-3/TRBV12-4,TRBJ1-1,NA,ASKGLGNTEAF
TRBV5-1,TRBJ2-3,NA,ASSYLGRDRGRDTQY
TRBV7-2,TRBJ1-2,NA,ASSTYRAIDYGYT
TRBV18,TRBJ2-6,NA,ASSPQELATGANVLT
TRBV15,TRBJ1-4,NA,ATSKGQSEKLF
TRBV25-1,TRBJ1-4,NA,ASSEDWGHNEKLF
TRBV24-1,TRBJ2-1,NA,ATSDRAEQF
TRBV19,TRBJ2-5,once,ASSPSQETQY
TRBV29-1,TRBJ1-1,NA,SVGQMNTEAF
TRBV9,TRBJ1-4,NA,ASKYRGEKLF
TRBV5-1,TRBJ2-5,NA,ASSLVGDRETQY
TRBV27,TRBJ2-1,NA,ASSLGTSGSNEQF
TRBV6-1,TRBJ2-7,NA,ASSEVRGPYEQY
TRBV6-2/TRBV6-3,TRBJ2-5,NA,ASSYALAGGTQY
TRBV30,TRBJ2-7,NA,AWSTGAYEQY
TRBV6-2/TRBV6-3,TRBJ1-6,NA,ASSYGAGANSPLH
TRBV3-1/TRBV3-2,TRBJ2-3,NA,ASSQDLGVGTDTQY
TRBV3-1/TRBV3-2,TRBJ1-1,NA,ASSQVSGAEAF
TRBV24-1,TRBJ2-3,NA,ATSGRSTDTQY
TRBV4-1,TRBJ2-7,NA,ASSQVQSYEQY
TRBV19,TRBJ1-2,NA,ASARGLLWGYT
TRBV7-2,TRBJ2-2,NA,ASSYPSGANTGELF
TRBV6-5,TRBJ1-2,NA,ASSYSTGSGDGYT
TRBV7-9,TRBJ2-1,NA,ASSLGGAQF
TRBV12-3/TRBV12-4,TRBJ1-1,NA,ALKKGGSTEAF
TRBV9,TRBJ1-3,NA,ASSVEGGSGNTIY
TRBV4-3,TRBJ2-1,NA,ASSQEQGGNEQF
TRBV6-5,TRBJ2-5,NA,ASSSGTGLKTQY
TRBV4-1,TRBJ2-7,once,ASSQVEGGGGEQY
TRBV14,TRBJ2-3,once,ASSLLQGSSDTQY
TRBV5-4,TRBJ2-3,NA,ASSSGTGTDTQY